Sequencing of this T cell receptor (beta chain) was carried out in a study of blood T cell repertoires in COVID-19. Study context: Sample material is recorded as cDNA or gDNA derived from T cells, B-cell-depleted T cells, or PBMCs.

In the authors' methods: Reference gene primer amplification yielded estimated nucleated cell counts. Generated by immunoSEQ multiplex PCR, the TCRdb table keeps only in-frame clones and is missing some. The V and J calls and the clone size are those of that table, but D and trimming were determined from the DNA. There are 250,000 to 400,000 clones in the sample; roughly 90% occur only once, and roughly 2.8% lies in the top ten. Patients of the Seattle cohort, enrolled during active infection, were followed longitudinally. The CDR3 sequence is 15 residues long. The germline V gene encodes CDR1 SGHAT and CDR2 FQNNGV. The V segment lost 5 bases and the J segment 5 bases; nucleotides outside the gene matches: 9.

The chain uses TRBV11-2 and TRBJ2-5; 9 bases are a match to TRBD1. This receptor was obtained from a woman aged 25 to 45 with COVID-19, enrolled during active disease. The sequenced material came from peripheral blood. The CDR3, as DNA: TGTGCCAGCAGCCCAGCCCGACAGGGGGATGAGACCCAGTACTTC. Protein: CASSPARQGDETQYF.